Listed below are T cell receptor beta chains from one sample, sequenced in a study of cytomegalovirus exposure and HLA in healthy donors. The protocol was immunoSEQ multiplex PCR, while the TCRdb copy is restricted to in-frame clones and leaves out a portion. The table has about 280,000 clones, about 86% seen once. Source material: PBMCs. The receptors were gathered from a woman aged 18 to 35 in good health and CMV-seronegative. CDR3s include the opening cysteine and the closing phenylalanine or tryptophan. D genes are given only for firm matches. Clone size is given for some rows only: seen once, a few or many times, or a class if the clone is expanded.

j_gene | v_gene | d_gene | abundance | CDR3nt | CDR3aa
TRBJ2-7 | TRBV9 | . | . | TGTGCCAGCAGCGTAGACGCGGGTCTAAGCTCCTACGAGCAGTACTTC | CASSVDAGLSSYEQYF
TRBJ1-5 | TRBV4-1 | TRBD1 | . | TGCGCCAGCAGCCTTGGGACGGGACAGGGAGGCCCGTATAGCAATCAGCCCCAGCATTTT | CASSLGTGQGGPYSNQPQHF
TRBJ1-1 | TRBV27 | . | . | TGTGCCAGCAGTTTAGCGGGAGACACTGAAGCTTTCTTT | CASSLAGDTEAFF
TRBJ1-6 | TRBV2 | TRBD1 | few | TGTGCCAGCATCTCACAGGGGGCCCTCGATTCACCCCTCCACTTT | CASISQGALDSPLHF
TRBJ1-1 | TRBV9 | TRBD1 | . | TGTGCCAGCAGCGAAGGGCAGGGGGCGTCAGACACTGAAGCTTTCTTT | CASSEGQGASDTEAFF
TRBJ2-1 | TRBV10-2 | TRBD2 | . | TGCGCCAGCAGTAAAGGGACTAGCGGCAACAATGAGCAGTTCTTC | CASSKGTSGNNEQFF
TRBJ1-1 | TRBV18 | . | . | TGTGCCAGCTCATTTACAGGGTACACTGAAGCTTTCTTT | CASSFTGYTEAFF
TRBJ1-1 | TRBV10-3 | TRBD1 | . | TGTGCCATCAGTGACAGGGGGCGAGCCTTCTTT | CAISDRGRAFF
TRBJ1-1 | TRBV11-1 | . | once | TGTGCCAGCAGCTTCCTCGGGAGGACTGAAGCTTTCTTT | CASSFLGRTEAFF
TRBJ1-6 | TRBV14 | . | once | TGTGCCAGCAGCCAACCGTCTTCACCCCTCCACTTT | CASSQPSSPLHF
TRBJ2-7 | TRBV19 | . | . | TGTGCCAGTAGTATTGATAGCTACGAGCAGTACTTC | CASSIDSYEQYF
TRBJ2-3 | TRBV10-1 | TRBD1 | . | TGCGCCAGCAGTGCTTTTACAGGGGGCACAGATACGCAGTATTTT | CASSAFTGGTDTQYF
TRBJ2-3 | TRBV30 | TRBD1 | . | TGTGCCTGGAGTTCGACAGGGTCAGATACGCAGTATTTT | CAWSSTGSDTQYF
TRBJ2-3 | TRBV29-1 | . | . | TGCAGCGTTCGCTCGGCCAGGGACACAGATACGCAGTATTTT | CSVRSARDTDTQYF
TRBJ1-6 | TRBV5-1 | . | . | TGCGCCAGCAGCTCCAAAACAGACAGCAGCTATAATTCACCCCTCCACTTT | CASSSKTDSSYNSPLHF
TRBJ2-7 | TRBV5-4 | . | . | TGTGCCAGCAGCTTGGGGACAGTCATACTCTACGAGCAGTACTTC | CASSLGTVILYEQYF
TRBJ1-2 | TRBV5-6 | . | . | TGTGCCAGCAGCCCGCGGTATGACTACAGGGAGGGTCGCTCGGGCTACACCTTC | CASSPRYDYREGRSGYTF
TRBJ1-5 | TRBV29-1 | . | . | TGCAGCGTTAAGGAGGGCGCTTGGGACGTGGGACAGCCCCAGCATTTT | CSVKEGAWDVGQPQHF
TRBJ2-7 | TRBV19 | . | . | TGTGCCAGTAGTATCGGAGGAGTGCCCACCTACGAGCAGTACTTC | CASSIGGVPTYEQYF
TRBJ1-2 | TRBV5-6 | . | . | TGTGCCAGCAGTTCAGAAGGGGCAACTCGCGGCTACACCTTC | CASSSEGATRGYTF
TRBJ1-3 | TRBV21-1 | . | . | TGTGCCAGCAGCAACCGACAGGGGAGCTCTGGAAACACCATATATTTT | CASSNRQGSSGNTIYF
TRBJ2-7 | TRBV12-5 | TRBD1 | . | TGTGCTAGTGCTCCGGACAGGGGTCCTTACGAGCAGTACTTC | CASAPDRGPYEQYF
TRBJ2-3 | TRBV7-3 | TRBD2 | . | TGTGCCAGCAGCTTATTAGCGGGGGGGACCCCAGATACGCAGTATTTT | CASSLLAGGTPDTQYF
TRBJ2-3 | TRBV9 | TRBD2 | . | TGTGCCAGCAGCGTCAGACTAGCGGGGTATGATACGCAGTATTTT | CASSVRLAGYDTQYF
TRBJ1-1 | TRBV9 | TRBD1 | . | TGTGCCAGCAGCCCCACAGGGGGTTGGGCCGCTGAAGCTTTCTTT | CASSPTGGWAAEAFF
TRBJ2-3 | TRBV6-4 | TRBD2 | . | TGTGCCAGCAGTCCGACTAGCGGGAGTCCAGATACGCAGTATTTT | CASSPTSGSPDTQYF
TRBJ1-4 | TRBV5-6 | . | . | TGTGCCAGCAGCTTCCCGGGAATGCGGACTGAAAAACTGTTTTTT | CASSFPGMRTEKLFF
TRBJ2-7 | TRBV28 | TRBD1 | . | TGTGCCACCAGGGGGACAGTACCCTACGAGCAGTACTTC | CATRGTVPYEQYF
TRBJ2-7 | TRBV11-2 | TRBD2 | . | TGTGCCAGCAGCTCCGGACTAGCGGGAGGGCGGTACGAGCAGTACTTC | CASSSGLAGGRYEQYF
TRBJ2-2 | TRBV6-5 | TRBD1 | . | TGTGCCAGCAGCACGGGCGACAGGGACACCGGGGAGCTGTTTTTT | CASSTGDRDTGELFF
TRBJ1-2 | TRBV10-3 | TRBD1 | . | TGTGCCATCAGTGTGCGATTAGAACAGGGGCATGGCTACACCTTC | CAISVRLEQGHGYTF